The next 29 T cell receptor beta chains were all read from a single sample in a study of shared clonotypes between healthy human individuals. Sequencing used immunoSEQ multiplex PCR; TCRdb keeps in-frame clones, though not all of them. The repertoire includes 850,000 to 1,100,000 clones, 70% to 85% of them detected once, and approximately 0.9% sits in the top ten. Sequencing was done on a sample of memory CD4+ T cells from PBMCs. The subset: CD45RA-negative fraction. The receptors stem from a man younger than 35 in good health. Some clones in this sample may be carry-over from other donors' samples.

The chain carries TRBV2 and TRBJ2-2; 8 nucleotides align to TRBD2. Germline-derived CDR1 and CDR2 are SNHLY and FYNNEI. This CDR3 spans 15 amino acids. After removal of 5 bases from V and 7 bases from J, the junction contained 9 bases not matched to a gene. The CDR3 bases are TGTGCCAGCAGTTTCCTATTAGCGGGAAACGGGGAGCTGTTTTTT. It codes for CASSFLLAGNGELFF.

The chain carries TRBV5-1 and TRBJ1-2; 10 nucleotides match TRBD1. V shed 2 bases and J 7 bases; nucleotides not matched to a gene: 8. Germline CDR1 and CDR2: SGHRS and YFSETQ. The length of the CDR3 is 15 residues. The CDR3 loop is CASSLGTGEFSGYTF. CDR3 nucleotide sequence: TGCGCCAGCAGCTTAGGGACAGGGGAGTTCTCTGGCTACACCTTC.

The table lists this clone with a count of one. J is TRBJ1-2 and V is TRBV5-6, with 7 nucleotides matching TRBD1. CDR1 SGHDT and CDR2 YYEEEE come from the germline V gene. This CDR3 is 13 amino acids long. After removal of 0 bases from V and 6 bases from J, the junction contained 2 bases not matched to a gene. In DNA form, the CDR3 reads TGTGCCAGCAGCTTGGGCCAGGGGGATGGCTACACCTTC. Amino acid sequence: CASSLGQGDGYTF.

In DNA, the CDR3 is TGTGCCAGCAGCTTGGGCACTAGCGGGAGCGTAGATACGCAGTATTTT. As protein: CASSLGTSGSVDTQYF. The rearrangement links TRBV7-9 to TRBJ2-3; the match to TRBD2 covers 11 bases. Trimming cost V 3 bases and J 5 bases; bases outside gene matches: 7. The CDR3 is 16 residues long. Looked up from germline, CDR1 is SEHNR and CDR2 is FQNEAQ (reference sequence).

The genes are TRBV7-2 and TRBJ2-7, with a possible D match to TRBD2 (5 bases). The ends were cut back, 4 bases at V and 0 bases at J, with 10 bases in the middle. Per the germline V gene, CDR1 is SGHTA and CDR2 is FQGNSA. This CDR3 has 14 residues. The CDR3 sequence is CASSSWTPSYEQYF. The CDR3 DNA reads TGTGCCAGCAGCTCGTGGACTCCCTCCTACGAGCAGTACTTC.

As for this clone: A far larger clone is a single base away, which makes a read error likely. The chain joins TRBV2 to TRBJ1-1, with TRBD1 matching 7 bases. The CDR3 has 14 amino acids. The germline CDR1 and CDR2 sequences are SNHLY and FYNNEI. CDR3 loop: CASNQQGMNTEVFF. In DNA form, the CDR3 reads TGTGCCAGCAACCAACAGGGGATGAACACTGAAGTTTTCTTT.

As for this clone: A read error may produce the germline difference seen at one junction end. The chain links TRBV18 to TRBJ1-4; D might be TRBD1 (5 bases). CDR1 KGHSH and CDR2 LQKENI come from the germline V gene. This CDR3 is 18 amino acids long. CDR3 in DNA: TGTGCCAGCTCCCCCCTCGGAAGGGGCGCTACAACTTATGAAAAACTGTTTTTT. Protein: CASSPLGRGATTYEKLFF.

The chain combines TRBV6-1 with TRBJ2-7, with 8 bases aligning to TRBD1. With 2 bases clipped from V and 6 bases from J, the junction kept 3 bases outside the gene matches. The CDR3 has 13 amino acids. The germline CDR1 and CDR2 sequences are MNHNS and SASEGT. The CDR3 nucleotides read TGTGCCAGCAGTGAACAGGGGGCGCGCGAGCAGTACTTC. Its protein product is CASSEQGAREQYF.

This clone was detected a few times. The genes are TRBV7-2 and TRBJ2-5; D gene ambiguous. CDR1 and CDR2 (germline): SGHTA, FQGNSA. V was pared by 2 bases and J by 5 bases, with 9 bases between. The CDR3 sequence is 13 residues long. The CDR3 protein is CASSLNPRETQYF. As DNA, the CDR3 is TGTGCCAGCAGCTTAAATCCCCGGGAGACCCAGTACTTC.

The chain links TRBV20-1 to TRBJ2-5; D not certain. Germline V gene lookup returns CDR1 DFQATT and CDR2 SNEGSKA (reference sequence). The CDR3 is 11 amino acids. V lost 2 bases and J lost 6, with 7 bases in between. The CDR3 DNA follows: TGCAGTGCTAGAACACAGCAGACCCAGTACTTC. Protein: CSARTQQTQYF.

This chain uses TRBV7-2 with TRBJ2-7; tentatively, D is TRBD2 (5 bases). Germline assignment: CDR1 SGHTA and CDR2 FQGNSA. Trimming pared 1 base from V and 2 bases from J, leaving 9 bases between. This CDR3 region has 14 residues. The CDR3 DNA is TGTGCCAGCAGCTTAGTAACGGGGACCTACGAGCAGTACTTC. Translation gives CASSLVTGTYEQYF.

The rearrangement links TRBV11-2 to TRBJ2-7; D could derive from TRBD1 or TRBD2 (5 bases each). V shed 5 bases and J shed 6 bases, with 14 bases lying between them. The CDR3 runs 13 residues. Germline lookup yields CDR1 SGHAT and CDR2 FQNNGV. CDR3: CASSRLGTAEQYF. The CDR3 DNA reads as TGTGCCAGCAGCCGCTTAGGGACCGCCGAGCAGTACTTC.

V and J are TRBV29-1 and TRBJ1-1; D is unresolved. V lost 0 bases and J 8 bases, leaving 10 bases between the germline ends. Germline V gives CDR1 SQVTM, CDR2 ANQGSEA. The CDR3 contains 12 residues. The CDR3 DNA is TGCAGCGTTGAAGATGGGCAACCGGAAGCTTTCTTT. It codes for CSVEDGQPEAFF.

The chain uses TRBV28 and TRBJ2-7, with TRBD2 matching over 9 bases. The CDR3 sequence is 14 residues long. Germline CDR1 MDHEN, CDR2 SYDVKM. The J segment lost 7 bases and the V segment lost 4 bases, leaving 8 bases of the junction unmatched. For the CDR3, the DNA is TGTGCCAGCAGTTGGAGCGGGAGGTTGTGGGAGCAGTACTTC. It is translated as CASSWSGRLWEQYF.

This chain connects TRBV25-1 to TRBJ2-2, with a tentative D call TRBD1 (5 bases). CDR3 length: 15 amino acids. The V end lost 3 bases, the J end lost 7 bases, and 15 bases lay between the germline ends. Germline lookup yields CDR1 MGHDK and CDR2 SYGVNS. CDR3 sequence: CASSEGSRVGGELFF. For the CDR3, the DNA is TGTGCCAGCAGTGAGGGTAGCAGGGTAGGCGGGGAGCTGTTTTTT.

This chain links TRBV5-5 with TRBJ2-7; D remains ambiguous. Germline-derived CDR1 and CDR2 are SGHKS and YYEKEE (reference sequence). The ends were cut back, 2 bases at V and 4 bases at J, with 10 bases in the middle. This CDR3 comprises 13 residues. The CDR3 region has the DNA TGTGCCAGCAGCTTTTCAGAAGCGTACGAGCAGTACTTC. It codes for CASSFSEAYEQYF.

The V call is TRBV28, the J call TRBJ2-7, with a weak D call TRBD1 (6 bases). The germline V gene encodes CDR1 MDHEN and CDR2 SYDVKM. The CDR3 consists of 13 residues. V dropped 5 bases and J dropped 7 bases, with 15 bases sitting between them. CDR3: CASSLTGSGEQYF. DNA of the CDR3: TGTGCCAGCAGTCTAACAGGGTCTGGGGAGCAGTACTTC. Drawing the rest from reference TRBV28 and TRBJ2-7, the complete variable domain is DVKVTQSSRYLVKRTGEKVFLECVQDMDHENMFWYRQDPGLGLRLIYFSYDVKMKEKGDIPEGYSVSREKKERFSLILESASTNQTSMYLCASSLTGSGEQYFGPGTRLTVT.

Only one count was recorded for this clone. This chain uses TRBV15 with TRBJ2-1, with unresolved D. Germline loops: CDR1 LNHNV, CDR2 YYDKDF (reference sequence). This CDR3 spans 14 amino acids. V was shortened by 6 bases and J by 7 bases, with 16 bases between the two germline ends. CDR3 amino acids: CATRPLPPRNEQFF. DNA for the CDR3: TGTGCCACCAGACCCCTACCCCCACGGAATGAGCAGTTCTTC. The entire variable domain, with the rest obtained from reference TRBV15 and TRBJ2-1, is as follows: DAMVIQNPRYQVTQFGKPVTLSCSQTLNHNVMYWYQQKSSQAPKLLFHYYDKDFNNEADTPDNFQSRRPNTSFCFLDIRSPGLGDTAMYLCATRPLPPRNEQFFGPGTRLTVL.

The V gene is TRBV6-1, the J gene TRBJ1-5; D is uncertain. CDR3 size: 11 residues. The ends were cut back, 3 bases at V and 6 bases at J, with 3 bases in the middle. Germline assignment: CDR1 MNHNS and CDR2 SASEGT. In nucleotides, the CDR3 is TGTGCCAGCAGTGAGAGTCAGCCCCAGCATTTT. Translating it yields CASSESQPQHF.

This chain uses TRBV7-2 with TRBJ2-3, with D uncertain. V was trimmed by 1 base and J by 6 bases, leaving 8 bases between them. Per germline, CDR1 SGHTA and CDR2 FQGNSA. This CDR3 contains 13 residues. CDR3 DNA sequence: TGTGCCAGCAGCTTAGAACATAGGGATACGCAGTATTTT. Amino acids: CASSLEHRDTQYF. Looking up the rest from reference TRBV7-2 and TRBJ2-3 gives the full variable domain: GAGVSQSPSNKVTEKGKDVELRCDPISGHTALYWYRQSLGQGLEFLIYFQGNSAPDKSGLPSDRFSAERTGGSVSTLTIQRTQQEDSAVYLCASSLEHRDTQYFGPGTRLTVL.

The V and J genes are TRBV7-7 and TRBJ2-5; tentatively, D is TRBD1 (6 bases). This CDR3 has 15 amino acids. The ends were cut back, 0 bases at V and 2 bases at J, with 10 bases in the middle. Germline lookup yields CDR1 SSHAT and CDR2 FNYEAQ (reference sequence). CDR3 in DNA: TGTGCCAGCAGCTTAGCGCTTAGGGGGCAAGAGACCCAGTACTTC. Its translation is CASSLALRGQETQYF.

A word on this clone: A read error may be the cause here, since a much bigger clone is one base away. The V gene is TRBV5-6, the J gene TRBJ2-5, with D perhaps TRBD2 (5 bases). Trimming cost V 4 bases and J 1 base, with 8 bases left between them. CDR1 is SGHDT, CDR2 YYEEEE, per germline. The CDR3 is 13 residues long. This CDR3 reads CASSAEVQETQYF. DNA of the CDR3: TGTGCCAGCAGCGCGGAGGTCCAAGAGACCCAGTACTTC.

In this sample, this clone turned up many times. The same CDR3 also results from other DNA sequences found in this sample. The chain recombines TRBV28 with TRBJ1-5; possible D gene TRBD1, 6 bases. The CDR3 is 17 residues long. V lost 2 bases to trimming and J lost 1 base, with 15 bases between them. CDR1 is MDHEN, CDR2 SYDVKM, per germline. As DNA, the CDR3 is TGTGCCAGCAGTTTACCCAGGGGAGTGTTAAGCAATCAGCCCCAGCATTTT. Translation: CASSLPRGVLSNQPQHF. Full variable domain (rest looked up from reference TRBV28 and TRBJ1-5): DVKVTQSSRYLVKRTGEKVFLECVQDMDHENMFWYRQDPGLGLRLIYFSYDVKMKEKGDIPEGYSVSREKKERFSLILESASTNQTSMYLCASSLPRGVLSNQPQHFGDGTRLSIL.

Note on this clone: Given a much more abundant clone one base away, this may be a read error. Other DNA sequences in this specimen translate into the identical CDR3. The chain links TRBV9 to TRBJ2-1; D not certain. The CDR3 is made up of 14 amino acids. V lost 0 bases, J lost 0 bases, and 4 bases lay in between. Germline CDR1 is SGDLS and CDR2 is YYNGEE. CDR3 bases: TGTGCCAGCAGCGTAGGGAGCTCCTACAATGAGCAGTTCTTC. Amino acid sequence: CASSVGSSYNEQFF.

The chain recombines TRBV2 with TRBJ2-7, with 9 positions matching TRBD1. Unmatched junction bases numbered 9, after V lost 6 bases and J lost 6 bases. CDR3 length: 14 residues. Looked up from germline, CDR1 is SNHLY and CDR2 is FYNNEI. CDR3 amino acids: CASRPGTGWVEQYF. CDR3 DNA: TGTGCCAGCAGACCCGGGACAGGGTGGGTCGAGCAGTACTTC. Full variable domain (outside the CDR3, taken from reference TRBV2 and TRBJ2-7): EPEVTQTPSHQVTQMGQEVILRCVPISNHLYFYWYRQILGQKVEFLVSFYNNEISEKSEIFDDQFSVERPDGSNFTLKIRSTKLEDSAMYFCASRPGTGWVEQYFGPGTRLTVT.

This clone showed up just a few times. This chain uses TRBV20-1 with TRBJ1-5, with TRBD1 as a possible D gene (5 bases). V lost 8 bases to trimming and J lost 9 bases, with 14 bases between them. Germline CDR1 is DFQATT and CDR2 is SNEGSKA (reference sequence). CDR3 length equals 11 residues. The CDR3 bases are TGCAGTCCAACCGCTCAGGGGCCCCAGCATTTT. This sequence encodes CSPTAQGPQHF.

The V and J genes are TRBV19 and TRBJ2-3; a possible D gene is TRBD2 (6 bases). This CDR3 is built from 14 residues. From germline, CDR1 is LNHDA and CDR2 SQIVND (reference sequence). V lost 3 bases, J lost 4 bases, and 11 bases lay in between. The CDR3 coding sequence is TGTGCCAGTAGTATCGGGGAGGTCCCAGATACGCAGTATTTT. Amino acid sequence: CASSIGEVPDTQYF.

The chain joins TRBV10-3 to TRBJ2-3, with 8 bases matching TRBD2. Germline V lookup: CDR1 ENHRY, CDR2 SYGVKD. This CDR3 comprises 16 residues. Unmatched junction bases numbered 3, after V lost 1 base and J lost 0 bases. CDR3 loop: CAISEYQRGSTDTQYF. CDR3 nucleotides: TGTGCCATCAGTGAGTACCAGCGGGGGAGCACAGATACGCAGTATTTT.

The CDR3 DNA reads as TGTGCCAGCTCACCACCGGCCGGAAGCCTAAACACCGGGGAGCTGTTTTTT. It encodes CASSPPAGSLNTGELFF. The J gene is TRBJ2-2, the V gene TRBV18; D is undetermined. Per the germline V gene, CDR1 is KGHSH and CDR2 is LQKENI. This CDR3 has 17 residues. V gave up 0 bases and J gave up 2 bases, with 13 bases separating them. Supplemented by reference TRBV18 and TRBJ2-2, the full variable domain reads NAGVMQNPRHLVRRRGQEARLRCSPMKGHSHVYWYRQLPEEGLKFMVYLQKENIIDESGMPKERFSAEFPKEGPSILRIQQVVRGDSAAYFCASSPPAGSLNTGELFFGEGSRLTVL.